This TCR beta chain was identified during a study of T cells in Graves' hyperthyroidism and ophthalmopathy. Study summary: Any treatment followed the collection of peripheral blood at initial diagnosis. Findings and caveats of the study: Blood also contained most expanded thyroid clonotypes above 0.001.

This clonotype was recorded many times. The antigen remains unidentified. Using RNA transcripts as the source, TCR beta CDR3 regions were amplified. A first-round RT-PCR of the TCR CDR3 used the HTBI primer set. TCRdb reprocessed the multiplex PCR reads via MiXCR and lists one record per CDR3 protein. The table shows 500,000 to 650,000 distinct CDR3 sequences, with around 15% occurring only once. Sequenced: blood. The TCR originated in a woman aged 45-60 years with Graves' ophthalmopathy.

The CDR3 coding sequence is TGTGCCAGCAGTCGGTATAGGAGCTTGGAGACCCAGTACTTC. Protein: CASSRYRSLETQYF. V is TRBV6-1 and J is TRBJ2-5; D ambiguous. The CDR3 runs 14 residues. Trimming shortened V by 5 bases and J by 5 bases, and 15 bases separated the two germline ends. Germline CDR1 is MNHNS and CDR2 is SASEGT.